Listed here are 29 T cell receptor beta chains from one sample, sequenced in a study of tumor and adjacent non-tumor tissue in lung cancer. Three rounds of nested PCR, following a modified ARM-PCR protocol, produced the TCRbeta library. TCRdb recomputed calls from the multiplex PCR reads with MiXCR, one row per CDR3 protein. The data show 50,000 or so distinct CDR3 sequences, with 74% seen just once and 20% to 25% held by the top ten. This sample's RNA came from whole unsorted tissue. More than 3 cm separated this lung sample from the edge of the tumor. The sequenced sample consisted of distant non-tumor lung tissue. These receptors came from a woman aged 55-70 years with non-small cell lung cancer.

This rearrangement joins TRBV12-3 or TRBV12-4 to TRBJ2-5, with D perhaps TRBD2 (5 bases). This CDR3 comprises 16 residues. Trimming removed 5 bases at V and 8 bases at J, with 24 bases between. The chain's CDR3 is CASSPNHGVGEDTQYF. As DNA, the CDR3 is TGTGCCAGCAGTCCAAATCACGGGGTCGGAGAGGATACCCAGTACTTC.

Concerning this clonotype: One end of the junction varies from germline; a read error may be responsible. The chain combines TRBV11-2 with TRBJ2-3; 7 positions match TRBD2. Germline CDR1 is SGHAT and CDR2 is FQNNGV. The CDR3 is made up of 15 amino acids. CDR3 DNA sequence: TGTTCCAGTAGCTTAAGGAACGGGAGGACAGATACGCAGTATTTT. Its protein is CSSSLRNGRTDTQYF.

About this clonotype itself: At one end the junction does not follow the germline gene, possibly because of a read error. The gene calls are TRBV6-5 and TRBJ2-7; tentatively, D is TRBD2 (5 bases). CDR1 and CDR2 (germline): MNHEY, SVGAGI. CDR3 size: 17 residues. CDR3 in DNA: TGTGCCAGTGGCACCACACTTAGCGCGACCCTGACCTACGAGCAGTGCTTC. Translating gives CASGTTLSATLTYEQCF.

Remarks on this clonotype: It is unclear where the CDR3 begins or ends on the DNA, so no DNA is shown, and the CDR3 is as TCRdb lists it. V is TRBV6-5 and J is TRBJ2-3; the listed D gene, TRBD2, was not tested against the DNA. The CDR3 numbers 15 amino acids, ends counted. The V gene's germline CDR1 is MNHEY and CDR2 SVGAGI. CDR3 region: CASRVGAGSSGTHYF.

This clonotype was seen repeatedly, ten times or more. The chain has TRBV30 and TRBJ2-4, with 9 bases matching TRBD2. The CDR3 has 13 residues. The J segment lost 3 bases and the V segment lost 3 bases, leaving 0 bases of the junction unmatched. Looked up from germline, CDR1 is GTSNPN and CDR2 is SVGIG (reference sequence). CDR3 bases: TGTGCCTGGAGACTAGCGGGCAAAAACATTCAGTACTTC. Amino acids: CAWRLAGKNIQYF.

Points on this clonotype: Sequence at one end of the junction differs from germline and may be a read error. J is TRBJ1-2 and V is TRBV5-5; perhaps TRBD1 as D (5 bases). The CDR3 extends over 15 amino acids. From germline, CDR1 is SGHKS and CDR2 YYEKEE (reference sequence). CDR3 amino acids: CASTLGRVSNYGYTF. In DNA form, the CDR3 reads TGTGCCAGCACCCTGGGCAGGGTGTCTAACTATGGCTACACATTC.

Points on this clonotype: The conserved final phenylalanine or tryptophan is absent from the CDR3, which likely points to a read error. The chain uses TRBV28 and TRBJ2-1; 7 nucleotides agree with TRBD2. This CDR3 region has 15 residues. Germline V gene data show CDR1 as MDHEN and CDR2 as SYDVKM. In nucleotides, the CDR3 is TGTGACAGCAGATCGCTAGCGGACTACTACAATGAGCAGTTCTTA. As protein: CDSRSLADYYNEQFL.

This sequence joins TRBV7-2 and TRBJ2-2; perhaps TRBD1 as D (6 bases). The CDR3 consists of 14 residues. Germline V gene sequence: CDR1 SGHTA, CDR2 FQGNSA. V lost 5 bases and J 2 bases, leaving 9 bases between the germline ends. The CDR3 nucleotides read TGTGCCAGCAGCCCACAGGGAAACACCGGGGAGCTGTTTTTT. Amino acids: CASSPQGNTGELFF.

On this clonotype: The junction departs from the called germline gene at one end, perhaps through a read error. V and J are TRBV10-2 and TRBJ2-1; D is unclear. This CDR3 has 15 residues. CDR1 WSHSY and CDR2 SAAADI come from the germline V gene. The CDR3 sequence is CASREPGFSYNEKFF. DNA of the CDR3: TGCGCCAGCAGAGAACCCGGATTCTCCTACAATGAGAAGTTCTTC.

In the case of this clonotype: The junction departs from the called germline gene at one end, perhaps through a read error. Here the CDR3 reads CARNRGPNTEAFF. The CDR3 DNA is TGTGCCAGGAATAGGGGCCCGAACACTGAAGCATTCTTT. The chain combines TRBV6-6 with TRBJ1-1; the D gene is possibly TRBD1 (5 bases). Germline values: CDR1 MNHNY, CDR2 SVGAGI (reference sequence). CDR3 length: 13 amino acids.

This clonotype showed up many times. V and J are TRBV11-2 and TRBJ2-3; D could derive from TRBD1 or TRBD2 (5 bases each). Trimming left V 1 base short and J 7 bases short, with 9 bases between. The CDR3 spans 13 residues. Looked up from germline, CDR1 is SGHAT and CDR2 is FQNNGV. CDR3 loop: CASSLGDGYTQYF. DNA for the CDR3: TGTGCCAGCAGCTTAGGGGACGGCTATACGCAGTATTTT.

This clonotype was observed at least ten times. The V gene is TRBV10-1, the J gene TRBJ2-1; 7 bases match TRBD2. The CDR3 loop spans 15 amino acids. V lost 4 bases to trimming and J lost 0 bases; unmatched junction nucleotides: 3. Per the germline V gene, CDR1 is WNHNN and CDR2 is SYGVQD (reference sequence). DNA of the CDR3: TGCGCCAGCAGTGGCGGGGGATCCTCCTACAATGAGCAGTTCTTC. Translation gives CASSGGGSSYNEQFF.

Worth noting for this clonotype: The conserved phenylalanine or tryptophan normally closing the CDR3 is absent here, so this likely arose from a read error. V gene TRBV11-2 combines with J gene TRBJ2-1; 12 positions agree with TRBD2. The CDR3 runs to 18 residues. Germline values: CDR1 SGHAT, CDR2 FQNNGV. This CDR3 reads CASSLGMRLAGANNGQFL. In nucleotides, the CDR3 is TGTGCCAGCAGCTTAGGAATGAGACTAGCGGGGGCTAACAATGGGCAGTTCTTA.

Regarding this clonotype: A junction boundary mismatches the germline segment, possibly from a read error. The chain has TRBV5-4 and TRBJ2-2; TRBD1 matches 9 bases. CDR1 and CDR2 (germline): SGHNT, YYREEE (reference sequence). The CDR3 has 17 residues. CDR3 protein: CTSSSLGGQGRTGELFF. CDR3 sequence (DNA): TGTACCAGCAGCTCGTTGGGGGGACAGGGAAGAACCGGGGAGCTGTTTTTT.

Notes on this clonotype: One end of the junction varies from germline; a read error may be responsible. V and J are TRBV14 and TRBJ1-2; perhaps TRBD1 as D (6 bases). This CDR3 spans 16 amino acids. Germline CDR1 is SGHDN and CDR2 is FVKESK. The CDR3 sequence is CTSSQARGGWGAGYTF. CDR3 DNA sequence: TGTACCAGCAGCCAAGCCAGGGGAGGGTGGGGTGCCGGCTACACCTTC.

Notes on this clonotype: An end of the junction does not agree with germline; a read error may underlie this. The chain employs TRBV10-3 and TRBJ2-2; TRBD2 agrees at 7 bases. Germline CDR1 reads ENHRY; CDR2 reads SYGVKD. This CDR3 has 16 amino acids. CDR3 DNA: TGTACCATCAGTGTAGTGGGAGGGACGGACACCGGGGAGCTGTTTTTT. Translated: CTISVVGGTDTGELFF.

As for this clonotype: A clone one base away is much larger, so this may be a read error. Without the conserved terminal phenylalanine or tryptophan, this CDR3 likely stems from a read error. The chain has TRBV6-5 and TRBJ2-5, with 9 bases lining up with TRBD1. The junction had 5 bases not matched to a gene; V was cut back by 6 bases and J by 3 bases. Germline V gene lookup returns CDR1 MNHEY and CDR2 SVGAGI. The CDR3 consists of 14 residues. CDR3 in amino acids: CASRNRGRKETQYL. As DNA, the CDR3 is TGTGCCAGCAGAAACAGGGGGCGCAAAGAGACCCAGTACCTC.

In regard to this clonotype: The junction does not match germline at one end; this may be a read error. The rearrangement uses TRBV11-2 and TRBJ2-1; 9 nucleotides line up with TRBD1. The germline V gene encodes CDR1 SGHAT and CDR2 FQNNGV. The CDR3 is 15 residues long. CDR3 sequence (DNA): TGTACCAGCAGCCGATCCGGGACAGGGCACAATGAGCAGTTCTTC. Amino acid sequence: CTSSRSGTGHNEQFF.

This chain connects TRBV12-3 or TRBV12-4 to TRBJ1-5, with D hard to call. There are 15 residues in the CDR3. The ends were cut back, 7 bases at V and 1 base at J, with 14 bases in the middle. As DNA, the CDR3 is TGTGCCAGCAATTTTCAGGTTCCCAGCAATCAGCCCCAGCATTTT. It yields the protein CASNFQVPSNQPQHF.

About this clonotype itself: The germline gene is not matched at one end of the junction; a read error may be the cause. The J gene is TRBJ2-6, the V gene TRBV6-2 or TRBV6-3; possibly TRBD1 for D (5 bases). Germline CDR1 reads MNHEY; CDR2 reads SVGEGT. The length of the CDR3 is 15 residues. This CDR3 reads CPSSYSPSGANFLTF. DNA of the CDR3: TGTCCCAGCAGTTACTCGCCCTCTGGGGCCAACTTCCTGACTTTC.

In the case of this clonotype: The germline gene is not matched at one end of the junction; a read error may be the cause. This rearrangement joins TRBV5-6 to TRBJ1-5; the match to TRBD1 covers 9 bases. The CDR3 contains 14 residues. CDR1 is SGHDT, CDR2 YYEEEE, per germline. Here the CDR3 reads CDSSRGQGQQPQHF. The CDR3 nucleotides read TGTGACAGCAGCAGGGGACAGGGACAACAGCCCCAACATTTT. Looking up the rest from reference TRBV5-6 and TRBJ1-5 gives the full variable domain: DAGVTQSPTHLIKTRGQQVTLRCSPKSGHDTVSWYQQALGQGPQFIFQYYEEEERQRGNFPDRFSGHQFPNYSSELNVNALLLGDSALYLCDSSRGQGQQPQHFGDGTRLSIL.

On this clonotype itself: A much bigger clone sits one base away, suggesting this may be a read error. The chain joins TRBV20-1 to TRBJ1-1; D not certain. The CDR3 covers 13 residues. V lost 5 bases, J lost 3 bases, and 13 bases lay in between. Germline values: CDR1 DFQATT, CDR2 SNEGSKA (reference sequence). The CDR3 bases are TGCAGTGCTCCACGGTGCGCGGACACTGAAGCTTTCTTT. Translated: CSAPRCADTEAFF.

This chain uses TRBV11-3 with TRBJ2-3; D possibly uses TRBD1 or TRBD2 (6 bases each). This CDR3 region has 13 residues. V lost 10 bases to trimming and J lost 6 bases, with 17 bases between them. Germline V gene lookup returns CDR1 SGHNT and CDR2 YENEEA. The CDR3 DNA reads TGTGCCATCAGAGAGGACAGCGGGGATACGCAGTATTTT. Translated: CAIREDSGDTQYF.

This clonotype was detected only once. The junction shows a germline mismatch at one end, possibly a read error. The CDR3 DNA sequence: TGCGCCAGCAGGGGACTAAAGGACACCGGGGAGCTGTTTTTT. Translated: CASRGLKDTGELFF. The rearrangement uses TRBV6-2 or TRBV6-3 and TRBJ2-2, with D maybe TRBD2 (7 bases). Germline lookup yields CDR1 MNHEY and CDR2 SVGEGT. The CDR3 extends over 14 amino acids.

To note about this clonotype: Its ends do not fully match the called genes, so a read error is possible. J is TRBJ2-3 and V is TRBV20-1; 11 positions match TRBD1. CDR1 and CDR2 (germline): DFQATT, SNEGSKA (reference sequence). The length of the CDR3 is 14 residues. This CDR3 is CSASRTGGTDTRYF. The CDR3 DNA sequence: TGCAGTGCTAGCAGGACAGGGGGCACAGATACGCGGTATTTT.

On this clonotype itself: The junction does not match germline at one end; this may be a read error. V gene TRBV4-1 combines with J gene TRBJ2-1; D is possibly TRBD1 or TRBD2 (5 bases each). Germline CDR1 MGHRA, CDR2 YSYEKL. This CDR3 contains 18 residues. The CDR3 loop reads CATSQKAVGRSSYNEQFF. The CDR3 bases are TGCGCCACCAGCCAAAAGGCTGTGGGACGAAGCTCCTACAATGAGCAGTTCTTC.

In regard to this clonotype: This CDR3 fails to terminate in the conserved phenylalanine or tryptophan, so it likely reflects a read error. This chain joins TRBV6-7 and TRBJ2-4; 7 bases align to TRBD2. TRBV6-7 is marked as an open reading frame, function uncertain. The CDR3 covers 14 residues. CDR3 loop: CGPRAGVLGNVQYI. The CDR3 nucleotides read TGTGGCCCTCGGGCGGGGGTACTGGGTAACGTTCAGTACATC.

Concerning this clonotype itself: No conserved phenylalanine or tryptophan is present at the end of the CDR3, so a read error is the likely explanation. DNA for the CDR3: TGCGCCAGCAGCTATAGGGGGGGGGACACCGAGGAGCTGTTTCTT. Its protein product is CASSYRGGDTEELFL. The gene calls are TRBV4-1 and TRBJ2-2; the D gene is possibly TRBD2 (7 bases). The CDR3 has 15 residues. Germline values: CDR1 MGHRA, CDR2 YSYEKL.

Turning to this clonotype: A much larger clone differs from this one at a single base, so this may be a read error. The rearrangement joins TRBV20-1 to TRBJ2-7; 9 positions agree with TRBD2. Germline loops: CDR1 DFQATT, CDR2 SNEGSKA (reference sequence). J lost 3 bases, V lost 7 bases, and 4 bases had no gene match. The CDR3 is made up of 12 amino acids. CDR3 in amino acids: CSVAGGNYEQYF. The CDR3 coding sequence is TGCAGTGTGGCGGGGGGGAACTACGAGCAGTACTTC.